The 18 T cell receptor beta chains below all came from one sample that was sequenced in a study of patients and donors after allogeneic stem cell transplantation. Each CDR3 protein gets one entry after TCRdb re-called the RT-PCR reads with MiXCR. The table has about 230,000 distinct CDR3 sequences, 11% to 15% seen once; the top ten hold 11%. Sequencing was performed on blood, either unsorted or a sorted T cell fraction (not recorded which). The origin of the receptors is a human donor who was either an allogeneic HSCT recipient or a stem cell or donor lymphocyte infusion donor (not recorded which). It is not recorded whose cells these are; they may come from a transplant donor.

This clonotype has only a few counts. The chain recombines TRBV5-6 with TRBJ2-7; 8 nucleotides align to TRBD1. V lost 7 bases to trimming and J lost 3 bases; unmatched junction nucleotides: 6. The CDR3 totals 13 residues. CDR1 is SGHDT and CDR2 is YYEEEE in the germline V gene. The CDR3 DNA is TGTGCCAGCCAACGGGACAGGAACTACGAGCAGTACTTC. It specifies CASQRDRNYEQYF. The variable domain in full, completed from reference TRBV5-6 and TRBJ2-7, reads DAGVTQSPTHLIKTRGQQVTLRCSPKSGHDTVSWYQQALGQGPQFIFQYYEEEERQRGNFPDRFSGHQFPNYSSELNVNALLLGDSALYLCASQRDRNYEQYFGPGTRLTVT.

The chain links TRBV7-9 to TRBJ2-5; D tentatively reads TRBD1 or TRBD2 (5 bases each). This CDR3 is built from 16 residues. V was cut by 7 bases and J by 8 bases, with 26 bases left in between. Germline V gene data show CDR1 as SEHNR and CDR2 as FQNEAQ (reference sequence). As DNA, the CDR3 is TGTGCCAGCACCGCCGGAGCCGAGAGGGACCAAGCTACCCAGTACTTC. Its protein product is CASTAGAERDQATQYF.

This clonotype was picked up a small number of times. This rearrangement joins TRBV7-7 to TRBJ2-2, with 9 bases identical to TRBD1. The V gene's germline CDR1 is SSHAT and CDR2 FNYEAQ (reference sequence). CDR3 length: 18 residues. V lost 5 bases, J lost 6 bases, and 16 bases stayed unmatched. DNA for the CDR3: TGTGCCAGCAGCGCGTTCACCGGGACAGGGCCGTTGTCCGGGGAGCTGTTTTTT. Translating it yields CASSAFTGTGPLSGELFF.

This clonotype has ten or more counts. This rearrangement joins TRBV27 to TRBJ2-3, with D possibly being TRBD2 (7 bases). V shed 1 base and J shed 4 bases, with 15 bases lying between them. The germline CDR1 and CDR2 sequences are MNHEY and SMNVEV (reference sequence). The CDR3 totals 16 residues. Here the CDR3 reads CASSLLGEGGADTQYF. The DNA for the CDR3 is TGTGCCAGCAGTTTATTAGGGGAGGGGGGCGCAGATACGCAGTATTTT.

The chain joins TRBV28 to TRBJ1-2; D is unresolved. CDR1 and CDR2 from the germline V gene are MDHEN and SYDVKM. V lost 8 bases, J lost 3 bases, and 7 bases lay in between. This CDR3 has 11 residues. This CDR3 is CASADYYGYTF. The CDR3, as DNA: TGTGCCAGCGCTGACTACTATGGCTACACCTTC.

The CDR3 reads CASSSSGASSYEQYF. The CDR3 nucleotides are TGTGCCAGCAGCTCTAGCGGGGCGAGCTCCTACGAGCAGTACTTC. The V gene is TRBV7-2, the J gene TRBJ2-7, with 9 bases matching TRBD2. The CDR3 is 15 residues long. CDR1 SGHTA and CDR2 FQGNSA come from the germline V gene. V shed 4 bases and J 0 bases; nucleotides not matched to a gene: 4.

This clonotype was picked up a small number of times. The chain joins TRBV5-1 to TRBJ2-3, with 7 bases that match TRBD2. Losses at the gene ends were 5 bases for V and 3 bases for J; bases not matched to a gene: 9. Looked up from germline, CDR1 is SGHRS and CDR2 is YFSETQ. The CDR3 is 15 residues long. The CDR3 DNA is TGCGCCAGCAGGCGGGAGATCAGGCTGACAGATACGCAGTATTTT. Translation gives CASRREIRLTDTQYF.

In its sample, this clonotype was seen a few times. The CDR3 is CASSEQGMNEQYF. The CDR3 coding sequence is TGTGCCAGCAGTGAGCAGGGTATGAACGAGCAGTACTTC. The V and J genes are TRBV2 and TRBJ2-7; D may be TRBD1 (5 bases). The germline V gene has CDR1 SNHLY and CDR2 FYNNEI. Trimming took 3 bases from V and 5 from J, leaving 11 bases between them. The CDR3 spans 13 residues.

This chain uses TRBV3-1 with TRBJ1-1; D uncertain. V was clipped by 4 bases and J by 4 bases, with 16 bases between them. The CDR3 totals 15 residues. The germline V gene has CDR1 LGHDT and CDR2 YNNKEL (reference sequence). The CDR3 loop reads CASSPLGRVGTEAFF. CDR3 nucleotide sequence: TGTGCCAGCAGCCCCCTGGGGAGGGTCGGCACTGAAGCTTTCTTT.

This clonotype occurred a few times. The chain combines TRBV30 with TRBJ2-1, with 14 bases lining up with TRBD2. V gave up 3 bases and J gave up 8 bases; unmatched junction bases: 6. CDR3 size: 15 residues. Germline CDR1 reads GTSNPN; CDR2 reads SVGIG (reference sequence). Here the CDR3 reads CAWRRLAGGVHEQFF. The CDR3, as DNA: TGTGCCTGGAGACGACTAGCGGGAGGGGTCCATGAGCAGTTCTTC.

This clonotype was found many times. The chain joins TRBV5-1 to TRBJ2-7, with TRBD1 identical over 7 bases. Germline trimming cut 4 bases from V and 0 bases from J; bases unmatched to any gene: 10. The length of the CDR3 is 16 residues. Per germline, CDR1 SGHRS and CDR2 YFSETQ. The CDR3 loop is CASSTRQGITSYEQYF. The DNA for the CDR3 is TGCGCCAGCAGCACACGACAGGGAATAACCTCCTACGAGCAGTACTTC.

This clonotype was found many times. The chain joins TRBV3-1 to TRBJ1-1, with 8 nucleotides matching TRBD1. CDR1 and CDR2 (germline): LGHDT, YNNKEL (reference sequence). Trimming at V came to 6 bases and at J to 5 bases, leaving 5 bases not matched to a gene. This CDR3 comprises 13 residues. The CDR3 here is CASRGQGRTEAFF. The CDR3, as DNA: TGTGCCAGCAGAGGACAGGGTCGAACTGAAGCTTTCTTT.

In this sample, this clonotype turned up many times. This sequence joins TRBV3-1 and TRBJ1-1; TRBD1 aligns across 7 bases. The CDR3 is 15 amino acids. Trimming cost V 4 bases and J 4 bases; bases outside gene matches: 9. In germline, CDR1 is LGHDT, CDR2 YNNKEL (reference sequence). The CDR3 loop reads CASSPTGVRSTEAFF. The CDR3 nucleotides are TGTGCCAGCAGCCCTACAGGGGTACGGAGCACTGAAGCTTTCTTT. Full variable domain (rest looked up from reference TRBV3-1 and TRBJ1-1): DTAVSQTPKYLVTQMGNDKSIKCEQNLGHDTMYWYKQDSKKFLKIMFSYNNKELIINETVPNRFSPKSPDKAHLNLHINSLELGDSAVYFCASSPTGVRSTEAFFGQGTRLTVV.

This clonotype has only a few counts. The rearrangement joins TRBV28 to TRBJ1-2; D not certain. The germline gives CDR1 MDHEN, CDR2 SYDVKM. The CDR3 loop spans 11 amino acids. V lost 8 bases and J lost 3, with 7 bases in between. DNA of the CDR3: TGTGCCAGCCAGACATACTATGGCTACACCTTC. Its protein is CASQTYYGYTF.

The J gene is TRBJ2-1, the V gene TRBV5-1, with 8 bases that match TRBD2. The trim removed 0 bases at V and 2 bases at J, leaving 4 bases unmatched. The CDR3 spans 16 residues. CDR1 SGHRS and CDR2 YFSETQ come from the germline V gene. The CDR3 bases are TGCGCCAGCAGCTTGGTAGCGGGAACCCCCTACAATGAGCAGTTCTTC. It specifies CASSLVAGTPYNEQFF. The full variable domain, in which reference TRBV5-1 and TRBJ2-1 provide the parts outside the CDR3, is KAGVTQTPRYLIKTRGQQVTLSCSPISGHRSVSWYQQTPGQGLQFLFEYFSETQRNKGNFPGRFSGRQFSNSRSEMNVSTLELGDSALYLCASSLVAGTPYNEQFFGPGTRLTVL.

V and J are TRBV5-1 and TRBJ2-1, with unresolved D. V lost 4 bases to trimming and J lost 7 bases, with 15 bases between them. Germline CDR1 and CDR2: SGHRS and YFSETQ. The CDR3 is 14 residues long. CDR3 nucleotide sequence: TGCGCCAGCAGCCTGAGTTGGCTGGGGAATGAGCAGTTCTTC. Amino acids: CASSLSWLGNEQFF.

V and J are TRBV20-1 and TRBJ2-5, with no clear D. V lost 5 bases and J lost 5, with 9 bases in between. CDR1 and CDR2 (germline): DFQATT, SNEGSKA (reference sequence). The CDR3 has 11 amino acids. The CDR3 nucleotides are TGCAGTGCTCAAGACGGGGAGACCCAGTACTTC. It is translated as CSAQDGETQYF.

This chain connects TRBV7-2 to TRBJ2-1; D is possibly TRBD2 (5 bases). The germline V gene encodes CDR1 SGHTA and CDR2 FQGNSA. The CDR3 has 12 amino acids. The V end was cut by 3 bases, the J end by 12 bases, with 12 bases between. The CDR3 loop reads CASSLEVGGQFF. DNA of the CDR3: TGTGCCAGCAGCTTGGAGGTCGGTGGGCAGTTCTTC.